This TCR beta chain was obtained from a study of T cells in Graves' hyperthyroidism and ophthalmopathy. The V and J ends lost 9 bases and 4 bases respectively, with 15 bases between them. The germline V gene encodes CDR1 LNHDA and CDR2 SQIVND (reference sequence). The CDR3 covers 13 residues. TCR beta CDR3 regions were amplified from RNA. TCR CDR3 underwent first-round RT-PCR with the HTBI primer set. TCRdb re-derived calls from the multiplex PCR reads in MiXCR, one entry per CDR3 protein. The table has some 600,000 distinct CDR3 sequences, over 11% seen once. The genes are TRBV19 and TRBJ1-1; D not resolved. This sequence was found in a woman under 40 with Graves' hyperthyroidism that later progressed to Graves' ophthalmopathy. Sequencing was performed on blood. CDR3 nucleotides: TGTGCCAGCGAGGGAGTAGTTGGCACTGAAGCTTTCTTT. Amino acids: CASEGVVGTEAFF.